The clone carrying this TCR beta chain was recorded once. The sample comes from a study of blood T cell repertoires in COVID-19. On the study more broadly: From the United States, Italy and Spain came samples of acute and convalescent COVID-19. T cells, B-cell-depleted T cells, or PBMCs provided the cDNA or gDNA that served as material.

As processed by the authors: Amplification of reference gene primers was used by the study to estimate nucleated cell counts. Clones were sequenced by immunoSEQ multiplex PCR, and TCRdb holds only the in-frame ones, with some missing. V, J and clone size are taken as reported in that table, and D and trimming were inferred from the DNA itself. Among about 75,000 clones listed, less than 85% were seen once. Trimming pared 3 bases from V and 4 bases from J, leaving 6 bases between. The CDR3 runs 12 residues. Germline-derived CDR1 and CDR2 are SEHNR and FQNEAQ (reference sequence). The clonotype comes from a woman of 80 years or more with active or convalescent COVID-19. The sequenced sample was peripheral blood. This chain connects TRBV7-9 to TRBJ1-2; no definite D call. Here the CDR3 reads CASSLTPYGYTF. CDR3 bases: TGTGCCAGCAGCTTGACACCCTATGGCTACACCTTC.